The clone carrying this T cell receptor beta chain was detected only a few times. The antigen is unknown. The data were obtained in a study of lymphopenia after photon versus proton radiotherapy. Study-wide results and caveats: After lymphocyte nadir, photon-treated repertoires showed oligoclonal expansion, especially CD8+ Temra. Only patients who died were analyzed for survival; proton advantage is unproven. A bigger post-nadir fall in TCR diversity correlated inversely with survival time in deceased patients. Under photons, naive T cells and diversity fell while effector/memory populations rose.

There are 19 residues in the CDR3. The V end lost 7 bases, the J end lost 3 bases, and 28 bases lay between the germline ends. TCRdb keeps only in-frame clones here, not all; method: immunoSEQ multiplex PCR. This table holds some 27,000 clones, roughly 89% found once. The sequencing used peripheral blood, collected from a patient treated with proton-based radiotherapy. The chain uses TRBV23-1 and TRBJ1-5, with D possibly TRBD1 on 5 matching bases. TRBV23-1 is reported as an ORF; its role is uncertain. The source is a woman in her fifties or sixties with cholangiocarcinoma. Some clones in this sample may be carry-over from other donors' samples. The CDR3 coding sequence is TGCGCCAGCACAAATGGTCGGGGGGGATTCGCGAGCGACAATCAGCCCCAGCATTTT. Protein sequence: CASTNGRGGFASDNQPQHF.